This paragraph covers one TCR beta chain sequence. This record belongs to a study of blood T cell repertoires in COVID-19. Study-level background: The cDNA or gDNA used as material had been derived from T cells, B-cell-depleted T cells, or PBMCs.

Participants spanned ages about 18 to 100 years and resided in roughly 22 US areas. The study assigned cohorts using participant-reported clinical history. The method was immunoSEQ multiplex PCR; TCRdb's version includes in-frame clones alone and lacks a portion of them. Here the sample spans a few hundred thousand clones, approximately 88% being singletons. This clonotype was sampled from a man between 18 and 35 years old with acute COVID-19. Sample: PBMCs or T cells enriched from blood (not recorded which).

The CDR3 coding sequence is TGTGCCAGCAGCCCTCCGGTGGCGGGAGGATACACCGGGGAGCTGTTTTTT. Its protein is CASSPPVAGGYTGELFF. The chain employs TRBV5-4 and TRBJ2-2, with TRBD2 matching 8 bases. This CDR3 has 17 residues. V lost 4 bases to trimming and J lost 3 bases; unmatched junction nucleotides: 11. Germline V gene lookup returns CDR1 SGHNT and CDR2 YYREEE (reference sequence).